This entry lists 13 T cell receptor beta chains sequenced from one sample in a study of shared clonotypes between healthy human individuals. Naive CD8 cells lacked CD45RO and underwent positive selection for CCR7, leaving out terminally differentiated effector memory CD45RA+ cells. TCRdb keeps only in-frame clones here, not all; method: immunoSEQ multiplex PCR. The table lists about 1,900,000 clones, approximately 95% of them singletons. The sample was naive CD8+ T cells sorted from blood. These receptors came from a man in his late teens or twenties in good health.

The J gene is TRBJ1-5, the V gene TRBV10-2; possible D gene TRBD1, 6 bases. V was shortened by 7 bases and J by 4 bases, with 11 bases between the two germline ends. There are 13 residues in the CDR3. The germline gives CDR1 WSHSY, CDR2 SAAADI. DNA of the CDR3: TGCGCCAGCAAAGACAGGATGAATCAGCCCCAGCATTTT. Protein sequence: CASKDRMNQPQHF.

The chain carries TRBV7-2 and TRBJ2-1; D is possibly TRBD2 (6 bases). The CDR3 contains 19 residues. Germline V CDR1 and CDR2: SGHTA, FQGNSA. V was clipped by 5 bases and J by 5 bases, with 28 bases between them. CDR3 nucleotides: TGTGCCAGCAGCCCGGATAGCGGCGGGTTCCAAGAAGGGGACAATGAGCAGTTCTTC. Translation: CASSPDSGGFQEGDNEQFF.

The V and J genes are TRBV4-2 and TRBJ2-1; D assignment may be TRBD1 or TRBD2 (5 bases each). V was shortened by 1 base and J by 3 bases, with 16 bases between the two germline ends. The CDR3 loop spans 17 amino acids. CDR1 is LGHNA, CDR2 YNFKEQ, per germline. This chain's CDR3 is CASSQVGEWGHYNEQFF. The CDR3 nucleotides read TGTGCCAGCAGCCAAGTGGGAGAGTGGGGCCACTACAATGAGCAGTTCTTC.

The rearrangement links TRBV4-1 to TRBJ1-3, with a weak D call TRBD1 (6 bases). Germline lookup yields CDR1 MGHRA and CDR2 YSYEKL. The CDR3 is 15 residues long. Deletions cut 4 bases from V and 4 bases from J, with 14 bases between. CDR3 DNA: TGCGCCAGCAGCCCAACCCGGGGGGCCGGAAACACCATATATTTT. Encoded protein: CASSPTRGAGNTIYF.

Comment on this clone: Additional DNA sequences in this sample encode the identical CDR3. The chain carries TRBV9 and TRBJ2-7, with a tentative D call TRBD1 (5 bases). V lost 0 bases and J lost 2, with 9 bases in between. Germline V CDR1 and CDR2: SGDLS, YYNGEE. The CDR3 sequence is 14 residues long. The CDR3: CASSVGGPPYEQYF. DNA of the CDR3: TGTGCCAGCAGCGTAGGGGGCCCACCCTACGAGCAGTACTTC.

The chain recombines TRBV9 with TRBJ2-2; D is undetermined. Germline CDR1 reads SGDLS; CDR2 reads YYNGEE. CDR3 length: 13 residues. Trimming shortened V by 4 bases and J by 2 bases, and 6 bases separated the two germline ends. The CDR3 region has the DNA TGTGCCAGCAGCACCCTTAACACCGGGGAGCTGTTTTTT. It specifies CASSTLNTGELFF.

The chain links TRBV5-6 to TRBJ2-2, with 9 bases fitting TRBD1. The J segment lost 6 bases and the V segment lost 3 bases, leaving 9 bases of the junction unmatched. The CDR3 has 16 residues. Germline V gene sequence: CDR1 SGHDT, CDR2 YYEEEE. DNA for the CDR3: TGTGCCAGCAGCTGGGAGGGACAGGGCTTCGCCGGGGAGCTGTTTTTT. It codes for CASSWEGQGFAGELFF. The whole variable domain, remainder taken from reference TRBV5-6 and TRBJ2-2, is DAGVTQSPTHLIKTRGQQVTLRCSPKSGHDTVSWYQQALGQGPQFIFQYYEEEERQRGNFPDRFSGHQFPNYSSELNVNALLLGDSALYLCASSWEGQGFAGELFFGEGSRLTVL.

The DNA for the CDR3 is TGTGCCAGCAGTTACTCGGTGTCGATACGGGAGACCCAGTACTTC. It specifies CASSYSVSIRETQYF. V and J are TRBV6-5 and TRBJ2-5, with D uncertain. The CDR3 length is 15 residues. The germline V and J ends were trimmed by 0 bases and 5 bases, with 13 bases remaining between them. The germline CDR1 and CDR2 sequences are MNHEY and SVGAGI.

The V and J genes are TRBV13 and TRBJ1-4; TRBD1 matches 8 bases. CDR1 is PRHDT and CDR2 is FYEKMQ in the germline V gene (reference sequence). The CDR3 is 13 residues long. V dropped 10 bases and J dropped 8; count of bases not matched to a gene: 9. CDR3 sequence reads: CATGQGEWEKLFF. The CDR3 region has the DNA TGTGCCACAGGACAGGGCGAATGGGAAAAACTGTTTTTT.

As for this clone: The sample contains more than one DNA sequence encoding this CDR3. The chain employs TRBV2 and TRBJ2-3; unclear D gene. This CDR3 contains 12 residues. Germline V gene data show CDR1 as SNHLY and CDR2 as FYNNEI. The V gene lost 2 bases and the J gene lost 3 bases, with 3 bases spanning the gap. The CDR3 protein is CASSESTDTQYF. As DNA, the CDR3 is TGTGCCAGCAGTGAATCAACAGATACGCAGTATTTT.

CDR3 region: CASSDKRYSNQPQHF. The CDR3 DNA reads as TGTGCCAGCAGTGATAAAAGATATAGCAATCAGCCCCAGCATTTT. The V and J genes are TRBV6-1 and TRBJ1-5; D call uncertain. Trimming left V 3 bases short and J 0 bases short, with 9 bases between. Looked up from germline, CDR1 is MNHNS and CDR2 is SASEGT. The CDR3 spans 15 residues.

The CDR3 DNA reads TGTGCCAGCTCCCGGACTAGCGGAGAGACCCAGTACTTC. Its protein is CASSRTSGETQYF. V and J are TRBV18 and TRBJ2-5, with TRBD2 matching over 10 bases. Germline CDR1 is KGHSH and CDR2 is LQKENI. V trimming: 6 bases; J trimming: 4 bases; junction bases outside the gene matches: 2. The CDR3 loop spans 13 amino acids.

This sequence joins TRBV27 and TRBJ2-5; D is possibly TRBD2 (6 bases). Trimming took 3 bases from V and 4 from J, leaving 18 bases between them. There are 16 residues in the CDR3. CDR1 is MNHEY and CDR2 is SMNVEV in the germline V gene (reference sequence). The CDR3, as DNA: TGTGCCAGCAGTTTCTTCCCGGGAGTTTCGGGAGAGACCCAGTACTTC. This sequence encodes CASSFFPGVSGETQYF.